This T cell receptor (beta chain) comes out of a study of PD-1 blockade in classical Hodgkin lymphoma. Study-wide context: Nivolumab was administered to patients intravenously at 3 mg/kg every 2 weeks.

The CDR3 is 13 residues long. V was clipped by 6 bases and J by 2 bases, with 10 bases between them. Germline CDR1 reads LNHDA; CDR2 reads SQIVND (reference sequence). The data were produced by immunoSEQ multiplex PCR, yet TCRdb's version contains in-frame clones alone and is incomplete. The sample includes almost 30,000 clones, approximately 81% of them seen just once. The time point: cycle 4 day 1 (C4D1), after less than seven weeks of nivolumab. There was relapse after autologous stem cell transplantation in every patient, and there was variation in brentuximab vedotin exposure. Negative magnetic selection isolated CD4+ T cells from thawed PBMCs. Complete response, partial response or progressive disease made up the best responses.

Source: CD4+ T cells from blood, taken before the fourth cycle of nivolumab. This chain uses TRBV19 with TRBJ2-5; TRBD1 might be the D (5 bases). The source of this sequence is a human donor with classical Hodgkin lymphoma. As DNA, the CDR3 is TGTGCCAGTAGGGACGACAGTCAAGAGACCCAGTACTTC. The encoded protein is CASRDDSQETQYF.